A selection of T cell receptor beta chains follows, all from one sample in a study of OX40 agonist ivuxolimab in advanced cancers. The table came from immunoSEQ multiplex PCR; TCRdb's copy has only in-frame clones and leaves some out. The data show 45,000 to 70,000 clones, 65% to 85% seen once. The source was CD4+ or CD8+ T cells sorted from blood, collected in a trial of the OX40 agonist ivuxolimab. These receptors were obtained from an adult with an advanced solid tumor such as melanoma, head and neck, liver or kidney cancer. CDR3s leave out the opening cysteine and the closing phenylalanine or tryptophan. The order of the fields is J gene, D gene, V gene, CDR3 protein. A D gene is named only where the DNA matches it firmly.

TRBJ1-3 | - | TRBV6-5 | ASSSGRSSGNTIY
TRBJ2-3 | - | TRBV30 | AWGYSTDTQY
TRBJ2-2 | - | TRBV19 | ASSIRGSATGELF
TRBJ1-2 | - | TRBV6-5 | ASSDGANYGYT
TRBJ2-2 | - | TRBV7-9 | ASSSTHPTGELF
TRBJ2-1 | TRBD2 | TRBV11-2 | ASSLAPTSGKTYNEQF
TRBJ1-2 | - | TRBV19 | ASAHRGREGYT
TRBJ2-7 | TRBD2 | TRBV7-2 | ASSLVIAGSYEQY
TRBJ2-7 | TRBD1 | TRBV10-3 | AIRGDSYEQY
TRBJ2-3 | - | TRBV4-1 | ASSQPPRGRGRGDTQY
TRBJ1-1 | - | TRBV2 | ASSELSVLNTEAF
TRBJ2-7 | TRBD2 | TRBV27 | ASSRSGGAYEQY
TRBJ1-5 | - | TRBV19 | ASSIPPQMGVNQPQH
TRBJ2-1 | - | TRBV9 | ASSGTRVYNEQF
TRBJ1-5 | - | TRBV2 | ASSRGEVNQPQH
TRBJ2-1 | - | TRBV7-3 | ASSPLGAPSSYNEQF
TRBJ1-1 | - | TRBV13 | ASSGGPAKTEAF
TRBJ1-2 | TRBD1 | TRBV6-5 | ASRLTGDYGYT
TRBJ2-7 | - | TRBV15 | ATSPPPGREQY
TRBJ1-3 | - | TRBV9 | ASSVGQLSGNTIY
TRBJ1-2 | TRBD1 | TRBV27 | ASRDRVGGYT
TRBJ2-2 | TRBD1 | TRBV5-1 | ASSLEGTGVAGELF
TRBJ2-7 | - | TRBV5-1 | ASSLTQTYEQY
TRBJ2-7 | - | TRBV13 | ASSLGLRGLYEQY
TRBJ1-6 | - | TRBV7-2 | ASSLGTASSPLH
TRBJ1-5 | TRBD1 | TRBV4-2 | ASSQDRGSNQPQH
TRBJ2-2 | TRBD2 | TRBV28 | ASSAPVPGLAGETGELF
TRBJ2-7 | - | TRBV18 | ASSPLDSFAYEQY
TRBJ2-3 | - | TRBV6-6 | ASTPGWGADTQY
TRBJ2-1 | - | TRBV4-1 | ASSQEGAQYNEQF
TRBJ2-1 | TRBD1 | TRBV14 | ASSRKTGMDDEQF
TRBJ1-2 | - | TRBV14 | ASSGKTYGYT
TRBJ2-1 | TRBD2 | TRBV7-8 | ASSLTGRLAGYLWNEQF
TRBJ2-7 | TRBD1 | TRBV18 | ASSPSGTGDYEQY
TRBJ2-6 | - | TRBV2 | ASSERSAGANVLT
TRBJ2-1 | TRBD2 | TRBV18 | ASSPLLAGGPYEQF
TRBJ2-1 | - | TRBV5-1 | ASIPGPSSYNEQF
TRBJ2-7 | TRBD2 | TRBV4-2 | ASSQDQSSGSGEWQY
TRBJ1-5 | - | TRBV5-1 | ASSIGVGSNQPQH
TRBJ2-5 | - | TRBV7-2 | ASSGGPARAETQY
TRBJ2-2 | - | TRBV27 | ASSLRGGTPGELF
TRBJ2-2 | - | TRBV11-3 | ASSSSSRGANTGELF
TRBJ2-1 | TRBD2 | TRBV18 | ASSPGLAGTSSYNEQF
TRBJ1-2 | - | TRBV28 | ASSLGRLSNYGYT
TRBJ1-6 | TRBD1 | TRBV19 | ASSIDRGTGRSPLH
TRBJ1-4 | - | TRBV2 | ASRWQVGEKLF
TRBJ2-5 | TRBD1 | TRBV7-9 | ASSFTGGEETQY
TRBJ1-1 | - | TRBV30 | AWRIDRSDTEAF
TRBJ2-2 | TRBD2 | TRBV27 | ASPHLRTSGDGELF
TRBJ2-7 | TRBD1 | TRBV28 | ASSFLGTGGGEQY